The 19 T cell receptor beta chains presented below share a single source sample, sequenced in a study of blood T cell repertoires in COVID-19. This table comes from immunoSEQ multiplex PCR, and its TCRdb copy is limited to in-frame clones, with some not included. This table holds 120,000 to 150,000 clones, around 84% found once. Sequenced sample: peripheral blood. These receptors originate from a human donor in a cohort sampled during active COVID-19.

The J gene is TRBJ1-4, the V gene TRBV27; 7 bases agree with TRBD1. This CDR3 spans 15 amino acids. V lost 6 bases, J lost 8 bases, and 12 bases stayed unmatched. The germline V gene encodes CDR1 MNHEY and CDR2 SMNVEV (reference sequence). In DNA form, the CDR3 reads TGTGCCAGCAGCCGCCGACAGGGAGGCGAAGAAAAACTGTTTTTT. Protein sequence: CASSRRQGGEEKLFF.

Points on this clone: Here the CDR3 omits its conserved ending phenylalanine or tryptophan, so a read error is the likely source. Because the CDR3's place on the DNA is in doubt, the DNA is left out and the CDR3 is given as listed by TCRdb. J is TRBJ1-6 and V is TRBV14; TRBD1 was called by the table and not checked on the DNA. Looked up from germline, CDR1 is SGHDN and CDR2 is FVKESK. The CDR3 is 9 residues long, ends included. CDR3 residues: CASSQDQSR.

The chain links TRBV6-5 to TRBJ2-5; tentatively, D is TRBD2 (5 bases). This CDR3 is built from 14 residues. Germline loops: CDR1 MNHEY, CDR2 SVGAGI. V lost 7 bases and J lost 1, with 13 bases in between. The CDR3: CASTPVRAQETQYF. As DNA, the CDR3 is TGTGCCAGCACCCCGGTGAGGGCCCAAGAGACCCAGTACTTC.

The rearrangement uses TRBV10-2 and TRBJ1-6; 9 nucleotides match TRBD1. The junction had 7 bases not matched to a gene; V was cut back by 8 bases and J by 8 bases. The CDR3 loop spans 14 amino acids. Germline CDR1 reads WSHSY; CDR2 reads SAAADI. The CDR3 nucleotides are TGCGCCAGCCGACCGGGACAGGGTCATTCACCCCTCCACTTT. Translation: CASRPGQGHSPLHF.

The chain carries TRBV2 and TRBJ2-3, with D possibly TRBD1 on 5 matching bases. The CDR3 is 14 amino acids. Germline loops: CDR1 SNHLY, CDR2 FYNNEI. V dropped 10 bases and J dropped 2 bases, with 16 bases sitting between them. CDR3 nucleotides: TGTGCCAACCCCTCAGGGCCCGACACAGATACGCAGTATTTT. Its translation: CANPSGPDTDTQYF.

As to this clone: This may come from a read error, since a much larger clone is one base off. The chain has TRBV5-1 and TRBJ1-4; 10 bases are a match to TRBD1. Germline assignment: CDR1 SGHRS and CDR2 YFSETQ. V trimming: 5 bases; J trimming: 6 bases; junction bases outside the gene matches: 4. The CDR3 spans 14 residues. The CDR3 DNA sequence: TGCGCCAGCAGGGCCGGGACAGGGGATGAAAAACTGTTTTTT. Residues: CASRAGTGDEKLFF.

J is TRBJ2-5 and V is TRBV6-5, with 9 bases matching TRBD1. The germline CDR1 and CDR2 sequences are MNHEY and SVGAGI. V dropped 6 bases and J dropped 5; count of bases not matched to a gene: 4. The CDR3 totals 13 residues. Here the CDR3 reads CASRGQGVETQYF. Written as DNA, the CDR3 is TGTGCCAGCAGGGGACAGGGCGTGGAGACCCAGTACTTC.

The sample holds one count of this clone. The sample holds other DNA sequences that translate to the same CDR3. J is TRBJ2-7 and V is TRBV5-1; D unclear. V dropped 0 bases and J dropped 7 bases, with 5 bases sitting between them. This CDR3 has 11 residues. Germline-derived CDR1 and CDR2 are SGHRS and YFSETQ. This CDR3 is CASSLGGEQYF. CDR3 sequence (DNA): TGCGCCAGCAGCTTGGGCGGTGAGCAGTACTTC.

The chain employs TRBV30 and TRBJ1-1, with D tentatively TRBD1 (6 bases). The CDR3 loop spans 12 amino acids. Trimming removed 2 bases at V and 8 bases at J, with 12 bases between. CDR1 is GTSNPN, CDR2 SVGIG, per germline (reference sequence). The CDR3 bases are TGTGCCTGGAGTCTTCAACAGGGAGAAGCTTTCTTT. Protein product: CAWSLQQGEAFF.

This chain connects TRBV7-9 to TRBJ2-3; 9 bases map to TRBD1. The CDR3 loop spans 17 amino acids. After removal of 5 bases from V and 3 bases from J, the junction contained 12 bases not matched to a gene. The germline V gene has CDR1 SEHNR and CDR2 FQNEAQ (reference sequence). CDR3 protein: CASSRRRDRVLTDTQYF. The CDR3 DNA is TGTGCCAGCAGCCGACGCCGGGACAGGGTGTTGACAGATACGCAGTATTTT.

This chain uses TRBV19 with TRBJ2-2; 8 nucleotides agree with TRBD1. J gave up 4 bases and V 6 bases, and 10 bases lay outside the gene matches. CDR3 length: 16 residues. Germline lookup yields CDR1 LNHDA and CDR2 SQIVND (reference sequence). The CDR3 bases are TGTGCCAGTAGAACTCGGACAGGGCATCGCACCGGGGAGCTGTTTTTT. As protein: CASRTRTGHRTGELFF.

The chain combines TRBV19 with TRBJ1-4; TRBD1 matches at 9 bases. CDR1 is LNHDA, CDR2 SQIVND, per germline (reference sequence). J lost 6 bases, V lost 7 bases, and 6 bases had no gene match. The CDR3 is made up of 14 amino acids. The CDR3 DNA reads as TGTGCCAGTAATACGGACAGGGGCTATGAAAAACTGTTTTTT. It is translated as CASNTDRGYEKLFF.

In nucleotides, the CDR3 is TGTGCCAGCAGTGATGGGACAGGGAGAGATACGCAGTATTTT. Its translation is CASSDGTGRDTQYF. The chain recombines TRBV6-1 with TRBJ2-3; TRBD1 matches at 9 bases. Germline V gene data show CDR1 as MNHNS and CDR2 as SASEGT. This CDR3 comprises 14 residues. V was pared by 3 bases and J by 5 bases, with 3 bases of the junction left unmatched.

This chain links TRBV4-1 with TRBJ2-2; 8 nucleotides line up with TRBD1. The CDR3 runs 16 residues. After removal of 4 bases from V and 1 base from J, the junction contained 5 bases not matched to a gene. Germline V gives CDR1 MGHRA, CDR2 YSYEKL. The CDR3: CASSPGQGRNTGELFF. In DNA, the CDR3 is TGCGCCAGCAGCCCCGGACAGGGAAGGAACACCGGGGAGCTGTTTTTT.

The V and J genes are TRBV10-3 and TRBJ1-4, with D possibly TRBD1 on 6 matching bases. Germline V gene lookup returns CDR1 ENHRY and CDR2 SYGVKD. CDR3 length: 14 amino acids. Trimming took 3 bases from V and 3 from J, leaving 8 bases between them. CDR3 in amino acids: CAISEQGPNEKLFF. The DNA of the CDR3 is TGTGCCATCAGTGAACAGGGTCCTAATGAAAAACTGTTTTTT.

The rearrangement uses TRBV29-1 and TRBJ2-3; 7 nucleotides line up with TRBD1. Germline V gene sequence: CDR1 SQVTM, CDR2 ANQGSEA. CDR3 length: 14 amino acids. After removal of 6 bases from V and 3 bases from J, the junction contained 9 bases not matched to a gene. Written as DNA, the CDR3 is TGCAGCGTCGAACAGGGGAGAGGGACAGATACGCAGTATTTT. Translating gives CSVEQGRGTDTQYF.

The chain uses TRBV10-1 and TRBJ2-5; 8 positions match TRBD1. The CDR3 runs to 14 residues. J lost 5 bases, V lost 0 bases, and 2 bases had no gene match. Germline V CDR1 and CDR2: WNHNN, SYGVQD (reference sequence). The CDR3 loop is CASSESRGQETQYF. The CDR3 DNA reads TGCGCCAGCAGTGAGTCCAGGGGGCAGGAGACCCAGTACTTC.

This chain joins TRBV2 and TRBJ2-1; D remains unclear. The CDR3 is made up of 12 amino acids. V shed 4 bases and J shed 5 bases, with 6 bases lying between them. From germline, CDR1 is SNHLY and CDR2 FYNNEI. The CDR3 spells CASSASDNEQFF. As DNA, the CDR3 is TGTGCCAGCAGTGCGTCGGACAATGAGCAGTTCTTC. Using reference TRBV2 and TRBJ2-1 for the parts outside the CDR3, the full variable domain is EPEVTQTPSHQVTQMGQEVILRCVPISNHLYFYWYRQILGQKVEFLVSFYNNEISEKSEIFDDQFSVERPDGSNFTLKIRSTKLEDSAMYFCASSASDNEQFFGPGTRLTVL.

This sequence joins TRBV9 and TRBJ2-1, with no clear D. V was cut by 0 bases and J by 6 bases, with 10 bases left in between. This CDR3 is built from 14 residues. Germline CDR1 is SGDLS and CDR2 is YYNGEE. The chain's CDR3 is CASSVAEHPNEQFF. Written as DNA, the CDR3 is TGTGCCAGCAGCGTAGCTGAGCATCCCAATGAGCAGTTCTTC.